These 4 T cell receptor beta chains were sequenced from one sample in a study of circulating and synovial CD4+ cells in juvenile arthritis. TCRdb keeps only in-frame clones here, not all; method: immunoSEQ multiplex PCR. The table has tens of thousands of clones, about 94% seen once; the top ten hold roughly 0.7%. The sequencing sample was made of CD4+ T cells from blood. The origin of the receptors is a human donor with juvenile idiopathic arthritis.

The V call is TRBV14, the J call TRBJ2-1, with D perhaps TRBD1 (6 bases). Germline CDR1 SGHDN, CDR2 FVKESK. The V end was cut by 2 bases, the J end by 7 bases, with 15 bases between. CDR3 length: 15 residues. CDR3 sequence reads: CASSQQGLRWNEQFF. As DNA, the CDR3 is TGTGCCAGCAGCCAACAGGGGCTAAGGTGGAATGAGCAGTTCTTC.

The V gene is TRBV5-1, the J gene TRBJ2-5; 14 bases agree with TRBD2. Trimming took 4 bases from V and 1 from J; bases not matched to a gene: 6. This CDR3 spans 17 amino acids. Germline values: CDR1 SGHRS, CDR2 YFSETQ. CDR3 loop: CASSQGTSGGLQETQYF. The CDR3 DNA reads TGCGCCAGCAGCCAAGGGACTAGCGGGGGACTCCAAGAGACCCAGTACTTC.

This clone was detected once. The genes are TRBV6-5 and TRBJ1-2, with TRBD1 matching over 7 bases. Germline V gene data show CDR1 as MNHEY and CDR2 as SVGAGI. Trimming took 0 bases from V and 1 from J; bases not matched to a gene: 5. The CDR3 spans 16 residues. The CDR3 reads CASSYSGQAYNYGYTF. CDR3 in DNA: TGTGCCAGCAGTTACTCCGGACAGGCCTATAACTATGGCTACACCTTC.

This chain connects TRBV6-1 to TRBJ1-1; D uncertain. This CDR3 region has 13 residues. The V gene lost 3 bases and the J gene lost 0 bases, with 5 bases spanning the gap. Per the germline V gene, CDR1 is MNHNS and CDR2 is SASEGT. The CDR3 reads CASSELLNTEAFF. CDR3 bases: TGTGCCAGCAGTGAGCTACTGAACACTGAAGCTTTCTTT.